The 19 T cell receptor beta chains below were found in one sample sequenced in a study of blood T cell repertoires in COVID-19 (dated by TCRdb to 2018 to 2021). To prepare the library, the immunoSEQ multiplex PCR assay was applied. TCRdb provides this immuneACCESS table in a form limited to in-frame rearrangements. Some clones are lacking; in checked studies, under half of them reflect an unresolved V gene, and why the rest are absent is not known. Counted in this sample were about 200,000 clones; around 84% of them appeared once. Around 13% of the sample rests with the top ten. The material sequenced was peripheral blood. These receptors came from a human donor in a cohort sampled during active COVID-19.

This chain connects TRBV6-5 to TRBJ2-2, with D perhaps matching TRBD2 (6 bases). The CDR3 has 14 amino acids. CDR1 and CDR2 from the germline V gene are MNHEY and SVGAGI. The V and J ends lost 6 bases and 4 bases respectively, with 12 bases between them. CDR3 amino acids: CASRFGTGTGELFF. The CDR3 nucleotides read TGTGCCAGCAGATTCGGGACTGGCACCGGGGAGCTGTTTTTT.

This chain uses TRBV18 with TRBJ1-3, with a possible D match to TRBD1 (5 bases). Germline CDR1 and CDR2: KGHSH and LQKENI. V dropped 3 bases and J dropped 4 bases, with 10 bases sitting between them. There are 14 residues in the CDR3. The CDR3 coding sequence is TGTGCCAGCTCACCGGCACAGGCGGGAAACACCATATATTTT. This gives the protein CASSPAQAGNTIYF.

The V gene is TRBV7-8, the J gene TRBJ2-1; TRBD1 agrees at 7 bases. This CDR3 has 14 residues. The germline V gene has CDR1 SGHVS and CDR2 FQNEAQ. V lost 6 bases and J lost 7; bases outside the gene matches: 9. The CDR3 region has the DNA TGTGCCAGCAGGCCCAGAAGGGGGCAGAATGAGCAGTTCTTC. Its translation: CASRPRRGQNEQFF.

The chain combines TRBV18 with TRBJ1-2; D ambiguous. The V gene lost 5 bases and the J gene lost 4 bases, with 20 bases spanning the gap. The CDR3 contains 16 residues. Germline V gene data show CDR1 as KGHSH and CDR2 as LQKENI. The chain's CDR3 is CASSEATGPRGYGYTF. In nucleotides, the CDR3 is TGTGCCAGCTCAGAAGCCACCGGGCCCCGGGGCTATGGCTACACCTTC.

This clone appeared once. The genes are TRBV10-2 and TRBJ2-3, with D unresolved. Germline V gives CDR1 WSHSY, CDR2 SAAADI. V dropped 6 bases and J dropped 2 bases, with 3 bases sitting between them. This CDR3 is built from 11 residues. CDR3 in amino acids: CASRLTDTQYF. CDR3 in DNA: TGCGCCAGCAGACTCACAGATACGCAGTATTTT.

V is TRBV6-5 and J is TRBJ2-3; D gene unclear. This CDR3 has 15 amino acids. V lost 2 bases and J lost 5, with 14 bases in between. CDR1 is MNHEY, CDR2 SVGAGI, per germline. The CDR3 sequence is CASSYEQNLGDTQYF. CDR3 nucleotide sequence: TGTGCCAGCAGTTACGAACAGAACTTGGGAGATACGCAGTATTTT.

V gene TRBV6-5 combines with J gene TRBJ2-7; 11 nucleotides match TRBD1. CDR1 and CDR2 from the germline V gene are MNHEY and SVGAGI. The CDR3 sequence is 15 residues long. V shed 4 bases, J shed 4 bases, and the junction held 6 bases outside the gene matches. CDR3 nucleotide sequence: TGTGCCAGCAGTTTCGCCGGGACAGGGGGGTACGAGCAGTACTTC. It specifies CASSFAGTGGYEQYF.

This clone has a count of ten or more. This chain links TRBV6-1 with TRBJ2-4; D is possibly TRBD1 (6 bases). This CDR3 comprises 18 residues. The germline gives CDR1 MNHNS, CDR2 SASEGT. V was trimmed by 4 bases and J by 0 bases, leaving 19 bases between them. The DNA for the CDR3 is TGTGCCAGCAGTGCCAATCGGGACACCGCTTTAGCCAAAAACATTCAGTACTTC. Encoded protein: CASSANRDTALAKNIQYF.

Concerning this clone: The sample holds other DNA sequences that translate to the same CDR3. The chain couples TRBV5-1 to TRBJ1-5; 8 nucleotides line up with TRBD1. With 1 base clipped from V and 6 bases from J, the junction kept 3 bases outside the gene matches. This CDR3 has 14 residues. Germline CDR1 is SGHRS and CDR2 is YFSETQ. DNA for the CDR3: TGCGCCAGCAGCTTGACGGGGACAGGTCAGCCCCAGCATTTT. It yields the protein CASSLTGTGQPQHF. The variable domain in full, completed from reference TRBV5-1 and TRBJ1-5, reads KAGVTQTPRYLIKTRGQQVTLSCSPISGHRSVSWYQQTPGQGLQFLFEYFSETQRNKGNFPGRFSGRQFSNSRSEMNVSTLELGDSALYLCASSLTGTGQPQHFGDGTRLSIL.

J is TRBJ2-3 and V is TRBV19, with D possibly TRBD2 on 6 matching bases. CDR3 length: 15 amino acids. The germline V gene encodes CDR1 LNHDA and CDR2 SQIVND (reference sequence). V gave up 8 bases and J gave up 0 bases, with 15 bases separating them. CDR3 DNA: TGTGCCAGTGCCCGGGACTCAGCTAGCACAGATACGCAGTATTTT. Encoded protein: CASARDSASTDTQYF.

The chain employs TRBV7-2 and TRBJ2-2; 11 nucleotides align to TRBD2. Looked up from germline, CDR1 is SGHTA and CDR2 is FQGNSA. CDR3 size: 16 residues. Unmatched junction bases numbered 5, after V lost 4 bases and J lost 4 bases. CDR3 nucleotides: TGTGCCAGCAGCTCTAGCGGGGGGTCGGGCACCGGGGAGCTGTTTTTT. This sequence encodes CASSSSGGSGTGELFF.

This clone occurred once. V gene TRBV6-5 combines with J gene TRBJ2-1; 11 nucleotides agree with TRBD2. The CDR3 consists of 15 residues. V trimming: 6 bases; J trimming: 12 bases; junction bases outside the gene matches: 13. CDR1 and CDR2 (germline): MNHEY, SVGAGI. CDR3 protein: CASSRLAGNLGGQFF. CDR3 in DNA: TGTGCCAGCAGCCGACTAGCGGGAAACCTTGGAGGGCAGTTCTTC.

The chain joins TRBV4-1 to TRBJ2-1, with 11 bases identical to TRBD2. Germline CDR1 and CDR2: MGHRA and YSYEKL. V was clipped by 4 bases and J by 7 bases; unmatched bases: 9. The CDR3 spans 16 residues. The CDR3 loop reads CASSPKSGLAANEQFF. CDR3 nucleotide sequence: TGCGCCAGCAGCCCTAAATCGGGACTAGCGGCAAATGAGCAGTTCTTC.

The chain is built from TRBV19 and TRBJ2-1, with 7 bases identical to TRBD2. Germline V gene sequence: CDR1 LNHDA, CDR2 SQIVND (reference sequence). This CDR3 has 17 residues. J gave up 0 bases and V 2 bases, and 7 bases lay outside the gene matches. The CDR3 sequence is CASSIQRGRGSYNEQFF. The CDR3 coding sequence is TGTGCCAGTAGTATACAGCGGGGAAGGGGCTCCTACAATGAGCAGTTCTTC.

The J gene is TRBJ2-1, the V gene TRBV20-1, with D possibly being TRBD2 (6 bases). The CDR3 consists of 11 residues. Looked up from germline, CDR1 is DFQATT and CDR2 is SNEGSKA (reference sequence). With 6 bases removed from V and 12 bases from J, the gap between germline ends came to 15 bases. The CDR3 DNA is TGCAGTGCCCGGACTATCCCGGGGCAGTTCTTC. This gives the protein CSARTIPGQFF.

The CDR3 is CAIGWTGPNQPQHF. DNA of the CDR3: TGTGCCATCGGATGGACAGGACCCAATCAGCCCCAGCATTTT. V is TRBV10-3 and J is TRBJ1-5; 7 bases agree with TRBD1. V gave up 8 bases and J gave up 3 bases; unmatched junction bases: 7. The CDR3 length is 14 residues. Germline V gene sequence: CDR1 ENHRY, CDR2 SYGVKD.

The chain carries TRBV20-1 and TRBJ1-6; no definite D call. This CDR3 spans 11 amino acids. V lost 1 base, J lost 11 bases, and 6 bases lay in between. Per the germline V gene, CDR1 is DFQATT and CDR2 is SNEGSKA (reference sequence). DNA for the CDR3: TGCAGTGCTAGAGTCGGAGCACCCCTCCACTTT. Its protein is CSARVGAPLHF.

Concerning this clone: The DNA is omitted, as the CDR3 cannot be located on it reliably, and the CDR3 follows TCRdb's listing. The CDR3: CASSSSTSPPPGGYTF. V gene TRBV28 combines with J gene TRBJ1-2. CDR1 and CDR2 (germline): MDHEN, SYDVKM. A total of 16 residues make up the CDR3, ends included.

The gene calls are TRBV7-6 and TRBJ1-3; D not certain. Trimming shortened V by 0 bases and J by 1 base, and 7 bases separated the two germline ends. CDR3 length: 15 amino acids. Germline CDR1 and CDR2: SGHVS and FNYEAQ. The CDR3 DNA reads as TGTGCCAGCAGCTTAGCGCGGGGTTCTGGAAACACCATATATTTT. This translates into CASSLARGSGNTIYF.